The 19 T cell receptor beta chains below all came from one sample that was sequenced in a study of cytotoxic CD8 clonotypes in ibrutinib-treated CLL. The repertoire was sequenced with immunoSEQ multiplex PCR; TCRdb's copy has only in-frame clones and lacks some. Of some 150,000 clones in the sample, 60% to 80% are singletons; the top ten hold 25% to 35%. The material sequenced was PBMCs, taken after 12 months of ibrutinib treatment. These receptors came from a human donor with chronic lymphocytic leukemia.

The genes are TRBV7-9 and TRBJ2-4; 10 nucleotides align to TRBD1. The length of the CDR3 is 14 residues. Germline values: CDR1 SEHNR, CDR2 FQNEAQ (reference sequence). J was trimmed by 6 bases and V by 5 bases; bases with no gene match: 4. The CDR3 is CASSRGDRGNIQYF. CDR3 nucleotide sequence: TGTGCCAGCAGCCGGGGGGACAGGGGAAACATTCAGTACTTC.

The genes are TRBV11-2 and TRBJ1-5; D not resolved. CDR3 length: 13 amino acids. Trimming took off 2 bases at V and 5 bases at J, with 7 bases between the two ends. CDR1 SGHAT and CDR2 FQNNGV come from the germline V gene. The CDR3 reads CASSLQDYQPQHF. The CDR3 region has the DNA TGTGCCAGCAGCTTACAGGATTATCAGCCCCAGCATTTT. Complete variable domain (other parts from reference TRBV11-2 and TRBJ1-5): EAGVAQSPRYKIIEKRQSVAFWCNPISGHATLYWYQQILGQGPKLLIQFQNNGVVDDSQLPKDRFSAERLKGVDSTLKIQPAKLEDSAVYLCASSLQDYQPQHFGDGTRLSIL.

This sequence joins TRBV30 and TRBJ1-2, with 8 bases that match TRBD1. The germline V gene has CDR1 GTSNPN and CDR2 SVGIG (reference sequence). The CDR3 has 13 amino acids. The J segment lost 6 bases and the V segment lost 4 bases, leaving 7 bases of the junction unmatched. DNA of the CDR3: TGTGCCTGGAATATGGCAGGGGGCAATGGCTACACCTTC. The encoded protein is CAWNMAGGNGYTF.

There are a few counts of this clone. The chain is built from TRBV4-2 and TRBJ2-1; TRBD1 is a possible D gene (6 bases). The CDR3 sequence is 17 residues long. Germline V gene sequence: CDR1 LGHNA, CDR2 YNFKEQ. Between the trimmed V and J ends, which lost 2 bases and 4 bases, there was a span of 18 bases. DNA for the CDR3: TGTGCCAGCAGCCAAACGTCAGCAGGGGTGGGGTACAATGAGCAGTTCTTC. Amino acids: CASSQTSAGVGYNEQFF.

In its sample, this clone was seen once. The chain recombines TRBV19 with TRBJ2-7; D is perhaps TRBD1 or TRBD2 (5 bases each). V was shortened by 2 bases and J by 2 bases, with 13 bases between the two germline ends. Germline values: CDR1 LNHDA, CDR2 SQIVND (reference sequence). The CDR3 covers 15 residues. The CDR3: CASSIWGSPTYEQYF. CDR3 DNA: TGTGCCAGTAGTATATGGGGGTCCCCAACCTACGAGCAGTACTTC.

This rearrangement joins TRBV9 to TRBJ1-1, with a possible D match to TRBD1 (5 bases). Trimming shortened V by 3 bases and J by 5 bases, and 14 bases separated the two germline ends. The V gene's germline CDR1 is SGDLS and CDR2 YYNGEE. This CDR3 has 14 amino acids. The CDR3 loop is CASSASQGFTEAFF. In DNA form, the CDR3 reads TGTGCCAGCAGCGCGAGCCAGGGTTTTACTGAAGCTTTCTTT.

V gene TRBV5-1 combines with J gene TRBJ2-7, with D tentatively TRBD2 (6 bases). V was pared by 2 bases and J by 6 bases, with 15 bases between. Germline CDR1 reads SGHRS; CDR2 reads YFSETQ. This CDR3 has 14 residues. In nucleotides, the CDR3 is TGCGCCAGCAGCTTCTTAGCGGAGGAGGGCGAGCAGTACTTC. As protein: CASSFLAEEGEQYF.

A few counts support this clone. V is TRBV10-1 and J is TRBJ1-5, with 8 bases lining up with TRBD1. Germline trimming cut 6 bases from V and 4 bases from J; bases unmatched to any gene: 5. Germline assignment: CDR1 WNHNN and CDR2 SYGVQD (reference sequence). This CDR3 has 14 amino acids. The CDR3 here is CASSLDRGNQPQHF. As DNA, the CDR3 is TGCGCCAGCAGCCTCGACAGGGGTAATCAGCCCCAGCATTTT.

The V and J genes are TRBV7-9 and TRBJ2-7; D perhaps matches TRBD1 (6 bases). V lost 5 bases and J lost 3, with 20 bases in between. Germline V gene sequence: CDR1 SEHNR, CDR2 FQNEAQ (reference sequence). The CDR3 contains 16 residues. This CDR3 reads CASSPWDTGIDYEQYF. The CDR3 DNA follows: TGTGCCAGCAGCCCCTGGGACACAGGGATAGACTACGAGCAGTACTTC.

The rearrangement uses TRBV28 and TRBJ1-5, with 9 positions matching TRBD1. Germline CDR1 and CDR2: MDHEN and SYDVKM. V trimming: 3 bases; J trimming: 0 bases; junction bases outside the gene matches: 15. The length of the CDR3 is 20 residues. In DNA, the CDR3 is TGTGCCAGCAGTTTCCCCTCCGGGACAGGGTCCCGATATAGCAATCAGCCCCAGCATTTT. It yields the protein CASSFPSGTGSRYSNQPQHF.

The chain joins TRBV19 to TRBJ1-5; 8 bases map to TRBD1. This CDR3 has 14 amino acids. V lost 3 bases and J lost 7; bases outside the gene matches: 5. Germline V lookup: CDR1 LNHDA, CDR2 SQIVND (reference sequence). In DNA form, the CDR3 reads TGTGCCAGTAGTATTTGGACAGGGAACCAGCCCCAGCATTTT. Translating gives CASSIWTGNQPQHF.

The chain carries TRBV7-6 and TRBJ2-7, with D hard to call. Trimming stripped 1 base from V and 2 bases from J, with 9 bases between. CDR1 is SGHVS and CDR2 is FNYEAQ in the germline V gene. The CDR3 is made up of 14 amino acids. CDR3 region: CASSLGGLTYEQYF. CDR3 coding DNA: TGTGCCAGCAGCTTAGGGGGTCTAACCTACGAGCAGTACTTC.

The V call is TRBV27, the J call TRBJ2-7; 13 nucleotides match TRBD2. This CDR3 spans 18 amino acids. Germline CDR1 reads MNHEY; CDR2 reads SMNVEV (reference sequence). After removal of 4 bases from V and 4 bases from J, the junction contained 13 bases not matched to a gene. Written as DNA, the CDR3 is TGTGCCAGCAGTTCCCGGGACAGAGGGACTAGCGGGACATACGAGCAGTACTTC. Its translation: CASSSRDRGTSGTYEQYF.

The CDR3 DNA is TGCGCCAGCAGCCAAGGGTCTAGCGGGAGGGCTGAGCAGTTCTTC. Translation: CASSQGSSGRAEQFF. The chain employs TRBV4-3 and TRBJ2-1; the match to TRBD2 covers 12 bases. Looked up from germline, CDR1 is LGHNA and CDR2 is YSLEER. V was clipped by 1 base and J by 9 bases; unmatched bases: 4. The CDR3 is 15 amino acids.

The count of this clone is one. V usage is TRBV30 and J usage is TRBJ2-7, with 9 bases aligning to TRBD1. Germline V gene data show CDR1 as GTSNPN and CDR2 as SVGIG (reference sequence). After removal of 1 base from V and 5 bases from J, the junction contained 3 bases not matched to a gene. This CDR3 contains 13 residues. The CDR3 loop is CAWSEQGADEQYF. The CDR3 DNA follows: TGTGCCTGGAGTGAACAGGGGGCGGACGAGCAGTACTTC. The variable domain in full, completed from reference TRBV30 and TRBJ2-7, reads SQTIHQWPATLVQPVGSPLSLECTVEGTSNPNLYWYRQAAGRGLQLLFYSVGIGQISSEVPQNLSASRPQDRQFILSSKKLLLSDSGFYLCAWSEQGADEQYFGPGTRLTVT.

The CDR3: CASSLSGSEAFF. CDR3 nucleotides: TGTGCCAGCAGTTTATCTGGGTCTGAAGCTTTCTTT. The rearrangement links TRBV27 to TRBJ1-1; D remains ambiguous. Trimming cost V 0 bases and J 6 bases, with 5 bases left between them. Germline CDR1 and CDR2: MNHEY and SMNVEV (reference sequence). The CDR3 is made up of 12 amino acids.

The CDR3 sequence is CASSQDIGSQETQYF. CDR3 sequence (DNA): TGTGCCAGCAGCCAAGATATTGGATCACAAGAGACCCAGTACTTC. This chain links TRBV4-2 with TRBJ2-5; D is uncertain. Between the trimmed V and J ends, which lost 0 bases and 2 bases, there was a span of 10 bases. Per the germline V gene, CDR1 is LGHNA and CDR2 is YNFKEQ. The CDR3 has 15 amino acids.

The genes are TRBV27 and TRBJ1-5; D uncertain. Trimming shortened V by 6 bases and J by 1 base, and 4 bases separated the two germline ends. CDR1 is MNHEY, CDR2 SMNVEV, per germline (reference sequence). This CDR3 region has 12 residues. CDR3 protein: CASRASNQPQHF. The CDR3 DNA follows: TGTGCCAGCAGAGCGAGCAATCAGCCCCAGCATTTT.

The chain employs TRBV19 and TRBJ2-1; D may be TRBD2 (5 bases). The germline V gene has CDR1 LNHDA and CDR2 SQIVND (reference sequence). The CDR3 is made up of 15 amino acids. V dropped 5 bases and J dropped 0 bases, with 11 bases sitting between them. The CDR3 is CASSLVGSSYNEQFF. In DNA form, the CDR3 reads TGTGCCAGTAGTCTCGTGGGGAGCTCCTACAATGAGCAGTTCTTC.